This T cell receptor (beta chain) is drawn from a study of T cell responses to AZD1222 COVID-19 vaccine. Study observations and caveats: The breadth and depth of Spike-specific TCRs increased once two AZD1222 doses had been given. The study identified only five to seven AZD1222 recipients as seropositive at baseline. Close to half of all spike-specific TCRs reportedly target regions of the variants that are unmutated.

The germline V gene has CDR1 LNHDA and CDR2 SQIVND (reference sequence). CDR3 size: 14 residues. Trimming left V 9 bases short and J 4 bases short, with 16 bases between. Method: immunoSEQ multiplex PCR; TCRdb's copy keeps in-frame clones and lacks some. The profile covers tens of thousands of clones, with around nine tenths appearing a single time and 19% taken by the ten largest. On this clone itself: As yet, its antigen is unknown.

The rearrangement links TRBV19 to TRBJ1-3; D remains unclear. The receptor was isolated from an adult in good health. The source was peripheral blood, collected on day 0 of AZD1222 vaccination. This chain's CDR3 is CARSHPDGGNTIYF. The CDR3 DNA sequence: TGTGCCAGAAGTCACCCGGATGGAGGAAACACCATATATTTT.